Below, 19 T cell receptor beta chains from the same sample are listed, as sequenced in a study of T cells in Graves' hyperthyroidism and ophthalmopathy. Researchers took RNA transcripts and amplified the TCR beta CDR3 regions from them. Researchers ran a first-round RT-PCR on the TCR CDR3 using the HTBI primer set. TCRdb reanalysed the multiplex PCR reads using MiXCR and keeps one entry per CDR3 protein. The data hold fewer than 850,000 distinct CDR3 sequences, with roughly 17% observed a single time. The sample comprised blood. The receptors stem from a man over 45 with Graves' hyperthyroidism.

This clonotype occurred a few times. The V call is TRBV28, the J call TRBJ2-7; 8 bases map to TRBD1. J gave up 3 bases and V 7 bases, and 11 bases lay outside the gene matches. CDR3 size: 15 residues. CDR1 MDHEN and CDR2 SYDVKM come from the germline V gene. This CDR3 is CASNNRDRFYYEQYF. CDR3 in DNA: TGTGCCAGCAACAACCGGGACAGGTTTTACTACGAGCAGTACTTC.

This clonotype was observed many times. The rearrangement links TRBV5-5 to TRBJ2-2, with D unresolved. Per germline, CDR1 SGHKS and CDR2 YYEKEE (reference sequence). V was cut by 0 bases and J by 0 bases, with 9 bases left in between. The CDR3 is made up of 16 amino acids. CDR3 sequence (DNA): TGTGCCAGCAGCTTGGCCGCGACTCCGAACACCGGGGAGCTGTTTTTT. Its translation is CASSLAATPNTGELFF.

This clonotype was counted at least ten times. This chain connects TRBV7-2 to TRBJ2-7; a possible D gene is TRBD1 (6 bases). V dropped 6 bases and J dropped 2 bases, with 11 bases sitting between them. Germline V lookup: CDR1 SGHTA, CDR2 FQGNSA. There are 13 residues in the CDR3. Written as DNA, the CDR3 is TGTGCCAGCAGGCCGGACAGCGCCTACGAGCAGTACTTC. Translated, it gives CASRPDSAYEQYF.

This clonotype was detected many times. The chain is built from TRBV12-3 or TRBV12-4 and TRBJ2-1; TRBD2 matches at 9 bases. V trimming: 7 bases; J trimming: 9 bases; junction bases outside the gene matches: 16. This CDR3 is 16 amino acids long. The CDR3 sequence is CASIPAGREGLGEQFF. The CDR3 nucleotides read TGTGCCAGCATACCAGCGGGGCGGGAGGGCCTAGGTGAGCAGTTCTTC.

V is TRBV10-3 and J is TRBJ2-3; no firm D call. The V gene lost 9 bases and the J gene lost 5 bases, with 9 bases spanning the gap. CDR1 is ENHRY and CDR2 is SYGVKD in the germline V gene. The CDR3 loop spans 11 amino acids. Here the CDR3 reads CAIGVGDTQYF. The CDR3 nucleotides are TGTGCCATTGGAGTGGGAGATACGCAGTATTTT.

This clonotype appeared a few times. V gene TRBV24-1 combines with J gene TRBJ1-2; D may be TRBD1 (5 bases). Germline V lookup: CDR1 KGHDR, CDR2 SFDVKD. The CDR3 totals 19 residues. V was shortened by 3 bases and J by 0 bases, with 22 bases between the two germline ends. DNA for the CDR3: TGTGCCACCAGTGATACCCCCGGGGGGGAATCGATTACTAACTATGGCTACACCTTC. Its protein is CATSDTPGGESITNYGYTF.

This clonotype has at least ten counts. The rearrangement joins TRBV27 to TRBJ2-3; D remains unclear. Germline V gives CDR1 MNHEY, CDR2 SMNVEV (reference sequence). CDR3 length equals 12 residues. V lost 7 bases to trimming and J lost 6 bases, with 11 bases between them. CDR3 loop: CASNPPADTQYF. The DNA for the CDR3 is TGTGCCAGCAATCCTCCCGCGGATACGCAGTATTTT.

This clonotype was recorded at least ten times. The chain recombines TRBV28 with TRBJ1-1; possible D gene TRBD1, 5 bases. Trimming removed 5 bases from V and 4 bases from J, with 11 bases in between. The CDR3 runs 13 residues. CDR1 and CDR2 from the germline V gene are MDHEN and SYDVKM. CDR3 region: CASSIRVPTEAFF. The CDR3 DNA follows: TGTGCCAGCAGTATCAGGGTGCCCACTGAAGCTTTCTTT. Full variable domain (remainder filled in from reference TRBV28 and TRBJ1-1): DVKVTQSSRYLVKRTGEKVFLECVQDMDHENMFWYRQDPGLGLRLIYFSYDVKMKEKGDIPEGYSVSREKKERFSLILESASTNQTSMYLCASSIRVPTEAFFGQGTRLTVV.

In its sample, this clonotype was seen a few times. The V call is TRBV20-1, the J call TRBJ1-1, with D possibly matching TRBD1 (6 bases). Germline-derived CDR1 and CDR2 are DFQATT and SNEGSKA (reference sequence). The CDR3 runs 14 residues. Trimming pared 4 bases from V and 2 bases from J, leaving 14 bases between. CDR3 amino acids: CSATLQGRNTEAFF. CDR3 coding DNA: TGCAGTGCTACCCTACAGGGTCGCAACACTGAAGCTTTCTTT.

The chain employs TRBV4-1 and TRBJ2-7; TRBD2 matches at 9 bases. The CDR3 is 15 amino acids. Germline CDR1 MGHRA, CDR2 YSYEKL. The J segment lost 0 bases and the V segment lost 5 bases, leaving 5 bases of the junction unmatched. CDR3 region: CASSSTTSGSYEQYF. DNA for the CDR3: TGCGCCAGCAGCTCAACGACTAGCGGCTCCTACGAGCAGTACTTC.

This clonotype came up many times. This chain uses TRBV10-2 with TRBJ1-5; TRBD1 matches at 8 bases. With V trimmed by 5 bases and J by 7 bases, 7 bases remained unmatched. CDR1 is WSHSY, CDR2 SAAADI, per germline. CDR3 length equals 14 residues. The chain's CDR3 is CASSKTGGEQPQHF. The CDR3 DNA follows: TGCGCCAGCAGTAAAACAGGGGGAGAACAGCCCCAGCATTTT.

This clonotype was observed a handful of times. J is TRBJ1-5 and V is TRBV18; TRBD1 might be the D (5 bases). Looked up from germline, CDR1 is KGHSH and CDR2 is LQKENI. V dropped 4 bases and J dropped 2 bases, with 12 bases sitting between them. This CDR3 spans 15 amino acids. The CDR3 bases are TGTGCCAGCTCACGATCCGGGGGGGGCAATCAGCCCCAGCATTTT. This encodes CASSRSGGGNQPQHF.

Notes on this clonotype: A much larger clone lies one base from this, so it may be a read error. The rearrangement joins TRBV5-1 to TRBJ2-7; TRBD2 agrees at 9 bases. Trimming took 1 base from V and 1 from J; bases not matched to a gene: 6. The length of the CDR3 is 16 residues. Germline V gene lookup returns CDR1 SGHRS and CDR2 YFSETQ. The CDR3 protein is CASSLIDLAGSYEQYF. DNA for the CDR3: TGCGCCAGCAGCTTGATAGATCTAGCGGGGTCCTACGAGCAGTACTTC.

This clonotype was found a few times. The DNA of the CDR3 is TGCGCCAGCAGCCAACCAGGGGGCATGGCTGAAGCTTTCTTT. Encoded protein: CASSQPGGMAEAFF. This chain connects TRBV4-1 to TRBJ1-1; TRBD1 agrees at 8 bases. This CDR3 comprises 14 residues. Germline V gene sequence: CDR1 MGHRA, CDR2 YSYEKL. V shed 2 bases and J 6 bases; nucleotides not matched to a gene: 5.

About this clonotype: One end of the junction varies from germline; a read error may be responsible. V and J are TRBV19 and TRBJ2-1; 9 bases agree with TRBD2. The germline CDR1 and CDR2 sequences are LNHDA and SQIVND (reference sequence). CDR3 size: 15 residues. CDR3 residues: CASSFSGSSYNERFF. In nucleotides, the CDR3 is TGTGCCAGTAGTTTTAGCGGGAGCTCCTACAATGAGCGGTTCTTC.

This clonotype was found many times. The CDR3 bases are TGTGCCTGGGACCGGGACTACCTGAACACCGGGGAGCTGTTTTTT. As protein: CAWDRDYLNTGELFF. The V call is TRBV30, the J call TRBJ2-2, with 7 positions matching TRBD2. In germline, CDR1 is GTSNPN, CDR2 SVGIG (reference sequence). The length of the CDR3 is 15 residues. V shed 5 bases and J 1 base; nucleotides not matched to a gene: 7.

This clonotype was observed many times. The chain uses TRBV19 and TRBJ2-5; D unresolved. CDR3 length: 13 residues. In germline, CDR1 is LNHDA, CDR2 SQIVND (reference sequence). The germline V and J ends were trimmed by 5 bases and 1 base, with 8 bases remaining between them. In DNA form, the CDR3 reads TGTGCCAGTAGTCCGATCATCCAAGAGACCCAGTACTTC. Translating it yields CASSPIIQETQYF.

This chain uses TRBV6-2 or TRBV6-3 with TRBJ2-3; D ambiguous. The germline CDR1 and CDR2 sequences are MNHEY and SVGEGT. The length of the CDR3 is 12 residues. Trimming shortened V by 5 bases and J by 4 bases, and 7 bases separated the two germline ends. DNA for the CDR3: TGTGCCAGCAGTCGGTGGGCAGATACGCAGTATTTT. The encoded protein is CASSRWADTQYF.

This clonotype was seen more than once but under ten times. The CDR3 nucleotides are TGTGCCAGCTCCCGGGACAGGGGAGAAAATACGCAGTATTTT. This codes for CASSRDRGENTQYF. The V gene is TRBV27, the J gene TRBJ2-3; the match to TRBD1 covers 10 bases. V lost 8 bases and J lost 7; bases outside the gene matches: 9. Germline assignment: CDR1 MNHEY and CDR2 SMNVEV (reference sequence). This CDR3 has 14 amino acids.